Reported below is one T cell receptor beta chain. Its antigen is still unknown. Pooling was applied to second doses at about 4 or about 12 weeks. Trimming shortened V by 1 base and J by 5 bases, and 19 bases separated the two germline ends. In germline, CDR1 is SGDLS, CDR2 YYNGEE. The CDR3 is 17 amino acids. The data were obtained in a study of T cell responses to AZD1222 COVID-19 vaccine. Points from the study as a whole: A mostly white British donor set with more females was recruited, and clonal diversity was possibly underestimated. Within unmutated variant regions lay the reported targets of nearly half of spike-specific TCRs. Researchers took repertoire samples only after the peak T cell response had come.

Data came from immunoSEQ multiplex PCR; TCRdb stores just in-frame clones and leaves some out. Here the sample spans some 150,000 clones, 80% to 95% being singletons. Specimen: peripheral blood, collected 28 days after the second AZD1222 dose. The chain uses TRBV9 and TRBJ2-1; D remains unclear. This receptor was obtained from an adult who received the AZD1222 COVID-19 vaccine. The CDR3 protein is CASSVYWWQAEDNEQFF. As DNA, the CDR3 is TGTGCCAGCAGCGTATATTGGTGGCAGGCCGAAGACAATGAGCAGTTCTTC.